The present TCR beta chain was sequenced within a study of T cell responses to AZD1222 COVID-19 vaccine (dated by TCRdb to about 2021). For the wider study: A total of just over 230 trial participants underwent TCR sequencing, of whom under 220 had received two doses of AZD1222 and about 25 had received two doses of the MenACWY control vaccine. Trial participants were enrolled by age into 18-55, 56-69 and 70-plus year subgroups, with roughly 150, 30 and 60 TCR-sequenced participants respectively.

V is reduced by 5 bases and J by 7 bases, leaving a spacing of 7 bases between them. CDR1 and CDR2 are drawn from the germline V gene (reference sequence): LNHDA, SQIVND. The CDR3 measures 11 amino acids from cysteine to phenylalanine. Just CDR3 DNA is preserved here, 33 bases in frame from base 1. Read against the paper, the sample's time point label means: about 28 days (+/-7) after the second vaccine dose. AZD1222 recipients with second doses at about 4 weeks or about 12 weeks were pooled, because spike-specific TCR depth and breadth did not differ between schedules. Samples from vaccinated people were obtained from the UK trials COV001 and COV002, which included a single-blind randomized controlled phase 2/3 trial of AZD1222 (ChAdOx1 nCoV-19) in healthy adults. For TCRbeta chain sequencing, PBMC samples were collected from trial participants at day 0 and at day 28 after the second dose. The paper's findings and limits, for the study overall: Conclusions about previously exposed vaccinees are limited because only six or seven AZD1222 recipients were SARS-CoV-2 seropositive at baseline. Nearly half of unique spike-specific TCRs reportedly recognized epitopes outside regions mutated in the B.1.351 and B.1.1.7 variants. Because no day 14 peak-response samples were available, the repertoires could be characterized only after the peak T cell response. The whole spike protein was spanned by vaccine-associated CD4 TCRs, and dominant responses were seen in regions 160-218 and 743-854. In the small 56-69-year group, the increase in depth fell short of significance, most likely because of low power. Participants were mostly white British and included more females than males, and it was suggested by the authors that clonal diversity may have been underestimated. After two AZD1222 doses, spike-specific TCR breadth and depth were significantly higher than at day 0 and than in MenACWY recipients.

This clone was detected a few times. Its antigen has not been determined. The record has no base qualities; no much larger clone is one base away. The CDR3 regions of human TCRbeta chains were analyzed by immunosequencing. On the authors' methods: TCRs in the repertoires were matched against a reference library of SARS-CoV-2-specific TCRs that had been generated with the MIRA antigen-specificity platform. Breadth was defined as the fraction of unique TCRs that were SARS-CoV-2-associated, and depth was defined as the fraction of total T cells that were SARS-CoV-2-associated. Using the MIRA data, each spike-specific TCR was assigned both to the spike region to which the TCR was reactive and to a CD4 or CD8 class. Log10-transformed breadth and depth values were compared by one-way ANOVA with Sidak's multiple comparisons tests. TCRdb holds this immuneACCESS table with in-frame rearrangements only. Some clones are missing; in checked studies, unresolved V genes explain under half, and the rest has no known cause. From that table come the V and J calls and clone size; the DNA was used to work out D and trimming. This sample holds 130,000 or so clones; about 86% were observed only once. Over 2.5% of the sample is taken by the ten largest.

The chain is encoded by TRBV19 joined to TRBJ2-3, with the D gene not confidently named. The sample in question was peripheral blood, obtained 28 days after the second AZD1222 dose. The sequence was obtained from an adult who received the AZD1222 COVID-19 vaccine. CDR3 protein: CASSGLNTQYF. The DNA is TGTGCCAGTAGTGGGCTAAATACGCAGTATTTT.